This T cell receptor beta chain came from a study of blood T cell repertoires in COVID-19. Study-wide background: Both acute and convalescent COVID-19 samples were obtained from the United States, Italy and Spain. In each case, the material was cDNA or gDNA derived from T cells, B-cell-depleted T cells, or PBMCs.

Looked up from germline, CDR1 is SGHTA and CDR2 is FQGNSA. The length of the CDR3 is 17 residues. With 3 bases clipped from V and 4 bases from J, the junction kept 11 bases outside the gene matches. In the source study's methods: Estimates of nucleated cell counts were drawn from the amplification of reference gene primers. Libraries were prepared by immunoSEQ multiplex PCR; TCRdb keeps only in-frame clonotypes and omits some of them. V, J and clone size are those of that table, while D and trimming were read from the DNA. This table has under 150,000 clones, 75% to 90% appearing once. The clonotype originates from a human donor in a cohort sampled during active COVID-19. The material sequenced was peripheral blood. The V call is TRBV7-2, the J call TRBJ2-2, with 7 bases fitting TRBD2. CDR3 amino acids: CASSFYLAGKGTGELFF. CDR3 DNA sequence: TGTGCCAGCAGCTTTTACTTAGCGGGTAAAGGCACCGGGGAGCTGTTTTTT.